Shown below are 25 T cell receptor beta chains from a single sample sequenced in a study of cytomegalovirus exposure and HLA in healthy donors. A multiplex PCR was run with 60 Vbeta primers and 13 Jbeta primers. Assay used: immunoSEQ multiplex PCR; TCRdb lists only in-frame clones, some missing. This sample carries 150,000 to 200,000 clones, roughly two thirds of them seen once, and the ten largest clones take approximately 4.5%. Sequenced sample: PBMCs. All receptors derive from a woman under 30 in good health and CMV-seropositive.

The rearrangement links TRBV4-3 to TRBJ2-7, with D unresolved. Between the trimmed V and J ends, which lost 1 base and 3 bases, there was a span of 13 bases. CDR3 length equals 15 residues. Looked up from germline, CDR1 is LGHNA and CDR2 is YSLEER. CDR3 loop: CASSQVKDSLYEQYF. DNA of the CDR3: TGCGCCAGCAGCCAAGTCAAAGATAGCCTCTACGAGCAGTACTTC.

This chain uses TRBV18 with TRBJ2-5; maybe TRBD1 (6 bases). The end of the DNA aligns better with TRBJ2-7, so the J call may be wrong. The germline V gene has CDR1 KGHSH and CDR2 LQKENI. The CDR3 contains 14 residues. In DNA form, the CDR3 reads TGTGCCAGCTCACCTGGACAGCTTACCTACGAGCAGTACTTC. Translation gives CASSPGQLTYEQYF.

The chain is built from TRBV7-9 and TRBJ1-4; a possible D gene is TRBD1 (5 bases). Germline V lookup: CDR1 SEHNR, CDR2 FQNEAQ (reference sequence). Trimming shortened V by 5 bases and J by 7 bases, and 14 bases separated the two germline ends. This CDR3 has 14 amino acids. The CDR3 DNA is TGTGCCAGCAGCGAAGACAGCTCTGGTGAAAAACTGTTTTTT. It codes for CASSEDSSGEKLFF.

The chain couples TRBV4-3 to TRBJ2-5, with a weak D call TRBD1 (5 bases). The J call is doubtful: the DNA matches TRBJ2-7 better. This CDR3 is 17 amino acids long. Per the germline V gene, CDR1 is LGHNA and CDR2 is YSLEER. In DNA form, the CDR3 reads TGCGCCAGCAGCCAAGTAGCCCTTGAGACAGCTACCTACGAGCAGTACTTC. This encodes CASSQVALETATYEQYF.

The chain employs TRBV19 and TRBJ2-5; 7 nucleotides line up with TRBD1. Judging by the DNA end, TRBJ2-7 fits better; the J call may be wrong. CDR1 and CDR2 from the germline V gene are LNHDA and SQIVND (reference sequence). This CDR3 is built from 15 residues. CDR3 region: CASSETGTAMYEQYF. The CDR3 DNA sequence: TGTGCCAGTAGTGAAACCGGGACAGCAATGTACGAGCAGTACTTC.

The rearrangement uses TRBV4-3 and TRBJ1-2; TRBD1 aligns across 8 bases. The germline CDR1 and CDR2 sequences are LGHNA and YSLEER. The junction had 10 bases not matched to a gene; V was cut back by 1 base and J by 6 bases. The CDR3 has 16 residues. CDR3 amino acids: CASSQGSRQGIHGYTF. The CDR3, as DNA: TGCGCCAGCAGCCAAGGGTCCCGACAGGGGATTCATGGCTACACCTTC.

The rearrangement uses TRBV20-1 and TRBJ1-2; the D gene is possibly TRBD1 (5 bases). CDR1 and CDR2 from the germline V gene are DFQATT and SNEGSKA (reference sequence). CDR3 length equals 11 residues. The CDR3 here is CSQEGANGYTF. The DNA for the CDR3 is TGCAGCCAAGAAGGGGCTAATGGCTACACCTTC.

The rearrangement uses TRBV18 and TRBJ1-1; D remains ambiguous. With 3 bases removed from V and 0 bases from J, the gap between germline ends came to 5 bases. Germline assignment: CDR1 KGHSH and CDR2 LQKENI. The CDR3 consists of 13 residues. The CDR3 coding sequence is TGTGCCAGCTCACCGTCCGTGAACACTGAAGCTTTCTTT. Translating it yields CASSPSVNTEAFF.

This clone turned up a few times. This rearrangement joins TRBV6-1 to TRBJ1-4, with 7 bases matching TRBD1. Germline lookup yields CDR1 MNHNS and CDR2 SASEGT. The CDR3 runs to 15 residues. The V and J ends lost 0 bases and 5 bases, in that order; junction bases with no gene match: 3. CDR3 region: CASSEAGQVNEKLFF. The DNA of the CDR3 is TGTGCCAGCAGTGAAGCTGGACAGGTGAATGAAAAACTGTTTTTT.

The chain recombines TRBV18 with TRBJ1-1; the match to TRBD1 covers 8 bases. There are 15 residues in the CDR3. Germline V CDR1 and CDR2: KGHSH, LQKENI. Losses at the gene ends were 5 bases for V and 0 bases for J; bases not matched to a gene: 5. The CDR3 DNA reads as TGTGCCAGCTCAGAAGACAGGGGCCTGAACACTGAAGCTTTCTTT. Protein product: CASSEDRGLNTEAFF.

V usage is TRBV6-1 and J usage is TRBJ1-3; D call uncertain. Germline lookup yields CDR1 MNHNS and CDR2 SASEGT. V lost 2 bases and J 0 bases, leaving 5 bases between the germline ends. The CDR3 loop spans 14 amino acids. The CDR3 region has the DNA TGTGCCAGCAGTGAACAGGCCTCTGGAAACACCATATATTTT. Translation gives CASSEQASGNTIYF.

V usage is TRBV11-2 and J usage is TRBJ1-1; maybe TRBD1 (6 bases). Per germline, CDR1 SGHAT and CDR2 FQNNGV. There are 14 residues in the CDR3. V lost 4 bases and J 1 base, leaving 10 bases between the germline ends. Here the CDR3 DNA reads TGTGCCAGCAGCTATCAACAGGGGAACACTGAAGCTTTCTTT. Translation: CASSYQQGNTEAFF.

V is TRBV13 and J is TRBJ1-4; TRBD1 aligns across 9 bases. The trim removed 2 bases at V and 6 bases at J, leaving 4 bases unmatched. This CDR3 spans 15 amino acids. Germline V gene sequence: CDR1 PRHDT, CDR2 FYEKMQ (reference sequence). For the CDR3, the DNA is TGTGCCAGCAGCTTACGGGACAGGGATTATGAAAAACTGTTTTTT. This translates into CASSLRDRDYEKLFF. The whole variable domain, filled in from reference TRBV13 and TRBJ1-4, reads AAGVIQSPRHLIKEKRETATLKCYPIPRHDTVYWYQQGPGQDPQFLISFYEKMQSDKGSIPDRFSAQQFSDYHSELNMSSLELGDSALYFCASSLRDRDYEKLFFGSGTQLSVL.

CDR3 nucleotides: TGTGCCAGCAGTTACCTGGGGGGTGGCTACACCTTC. It translates to CASSYLGGGYTF. This chain connects TRBV6-5 to TRBJ1-2, with TRBD1 as a possible D gene (5 bases). CDR3 size: 12 residues. The germline gives CDR1 MNHEY, CDR2 SVGAGI. V lost 2 bases to trimming and J lost 7 bases, with 8 bases between them.

The V gene is TRBV7-9, the J gene TRBJ2-7, with 10 bases lining up with TRBD2. CDR3 length equals 19 residues. Germline CDR1 reads SEHNR; CDR2 reads FQNEAQ (reference sequence). V lost 8 bases, J lost 0 bases, and 19 bases stayed unmatched. The CDR3 DNA reads as TGTGCCAGCTCCCCGACACTGGCAACTAGCGGGATATACTCCTACGAGCAGTACTTC. It specifies CASSPTLATSGIYSYEQYF.

A few counts support this clone. The V call is TRBV6-6, the J call TRBJ1-1; D perhaps matches TRBD1 (6 bases). Trimming pared 4 bases from V and 10 bases from J, leaving 16 bases between. CDR3 length: 13 amino acids. Germline V gene lookup returns CDR1 MNHNY and CDR2 SVGAGI (reference sequence). CDR3: CASSSTGLFIAFF. As DNA, the CDR3 is TGTGCCAGCAGTTCTACAGGGTTGTTTATAGCTTTCTTT.

The chain employs TRBV27 and TRBJ2-7, with 8 positions matching TRBD1. CDR3 length: 14 residues. Germline CDR1 and CDR2: MNHEY and SMNVEV (reference sequence). The junction had 8 bases not matched to a gene; V was cut back by 6 bases and J by 4 bases. CDR3 residues: CASSRTGIGYEQYF. CDR3 DNA: TGTGCCAGCAGCAGGACAGGGATCGGGTACGAGCAGTACTTC.

This clone was detected once. The gene calls are TRBV9 and TRBJ2-5; a weak D match, TRBD2 (6 bases). The CDR3 totals 14 residues. CDR1 and CDR2 (germline): SGDLS, YYNGEE. With 7 bases removed from V and 1 base from J, the gap between germline ends came to 14 bases. The CDR3 region is CASGGSGSQETQYF. Written as DNA, the CDR3 is TGTGCCAGCGGGGGGTCTGGGTCCCAAGAGACCCAGTACTTC.

In this sample, this clone turned up a few times. This CDR3 is CASSLQGGMNTEAFF. CDR3 DNA sequence: TGCGCCAGCAGCTTGCAGGGGGGTATGAACACTGAAGCTTTCTTT. This rearrangement joins TRBV5-1 to TRBJ1-1; TRBD1 agrees at 7 bases. This CDR3 has 15 amino acids. Germline lookup yields CDR1 SGHRS and CDR2 YFSETQ. Unmatched junction bases numbered 3, after V lost 1 base and J lost 0 bases. The variable domain in full, with the rest retrieved from reference TRBV5-1 and TRBJ1-1, is KAGVTQTPRYLIKTRGQQVTLSCSPISGHRSVSWYQQTPGQGLQFLFEYFSETQRNKGNFPGRFSGRQFSNSRSEMNVSTLELGDSALYLCASSLQGGMNTEAFFGQGTRLTVV.

V and J are TRBV5-8 and TRBJ2-5; TRBD1 agrees at 10 bases. CDR3 length: 15 amino acids. Losses at the gene ends were 0 bases for V and 3 bases for J; bases not matched to a gene: 2. Germline V CDR1 and CDR2: SGHTS, YDEGEE. This CDR3 reads CASSLGGQGKETQYF. As DNA, the CDR3 is TGTGCCAGCAGCTTGGGGGGACAGGGGAAAGAGACCCAGTACTTC.

The chain carries TRBV7-3 and TRBJ2-3; TRBD1 matches at 8 bases. Germline assignment: CDR1 SGHTA and CDR2 FQGTGA. This CDR3 spans 17 amino acids. J gave up 1 base and V 1 base, and 7 bases lay outside the gene matches. DNA of the CDR3: TGTGCCAGCAGCTTAAGCCCCGGGACAGGAGGCACAGATACGCAGTATTTT. This sequence encodes CASSLSPGTGGTDTQYF.

The chain couples TRBV7-2 to TRBJ2-2, with TRBD2 matching over 8 bases. The germline CDR1 and CDR2 sequences are SGHTA and FQGNSA. This CDR3 region has 17 residues. V was pared by 3 bases and J by 5 bases, with 11 bases of the junction left unmatched. CDR3 sequence reads: CASSFGVGAGATGELFF. The CDR3 nucleotides read TGTGCCAGCAGCTTCGGAGTCGGAGCGGGAGCAACCGGGGAGCTGTTTTTT.

This chain joins TRBV28 and TRBJ2-5; 10 nucleotides line up with TRBD2. The J call may be faulty, since TRBJ2-7 better matches the DNA end. The germline gives CDR1 MDHEN, CDR2 SYDVKM. The CDR3 has 16 amino acids. The CDR3 bases are TGTGCCAGCAGTTTAGCTTGGACTAGCGGCCACTACGAGCAGTACTTC. This codes for CASSLAWTSGHYEQYF.

The rearrangement links TRBV7-3 to TRBJ2-4; 8 positions agree with TRBD1. Germline trimming cut 5 bases from V and 6 bases from J; bases unmatched to any gene: 9. CDR3 length equals 15 residues. CDR1 is SGHTA, CDR2 FQGTGA, per germline. DNA for the CDR3: TGTGCCAGCAGCCGGGGGCAGGGGGCGGGAAACATTCAGTACTTC. Translation gives CASSRGQGAGNIQYF.

The CDR3 sequence is CASSLDGGIHGNTEAFF. The CDR3 nucleotides are TGTGCCAGCAGCTTGGATGGGGGGATCCACGGGAACACTGAAGCTTTCTTT. The rearrangement uses TRBV5-4 and TRBJ1-1, with D possibly TRBD1 on 5 matching bases. V lost 0 bases to trimming and J lost 1 base, with 16 bases between them. This CDR3 contains 17 residues. Per the germline V gene, CDR1 is SGHNT and CDR2 is YYREEE (reference sequence).